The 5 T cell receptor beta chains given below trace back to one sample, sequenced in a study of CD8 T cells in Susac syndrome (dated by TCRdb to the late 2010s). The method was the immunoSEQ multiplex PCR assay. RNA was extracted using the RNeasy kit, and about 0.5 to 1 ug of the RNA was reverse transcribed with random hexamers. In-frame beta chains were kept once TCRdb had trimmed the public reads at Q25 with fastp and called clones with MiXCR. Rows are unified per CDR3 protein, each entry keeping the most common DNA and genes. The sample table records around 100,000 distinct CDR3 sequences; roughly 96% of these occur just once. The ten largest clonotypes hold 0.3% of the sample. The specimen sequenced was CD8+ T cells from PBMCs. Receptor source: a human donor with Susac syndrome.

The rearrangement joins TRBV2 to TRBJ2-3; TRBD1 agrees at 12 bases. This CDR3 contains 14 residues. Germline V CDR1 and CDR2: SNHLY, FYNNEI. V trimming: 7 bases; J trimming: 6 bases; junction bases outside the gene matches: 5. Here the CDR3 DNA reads TGTGCCAGCACGGGACAGGGGGCGCGGGATACGCAGTATTTT. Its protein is CASTGQGARDTQYF.

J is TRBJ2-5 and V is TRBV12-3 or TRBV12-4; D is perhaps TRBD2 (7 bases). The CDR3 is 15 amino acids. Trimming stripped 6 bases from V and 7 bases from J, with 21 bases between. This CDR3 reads CASREVGGPSTTQYF. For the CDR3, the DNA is TGTGCCAGCAGGGAAGTCGGGGGGCCTTCGACGACCCAGTACTTC.

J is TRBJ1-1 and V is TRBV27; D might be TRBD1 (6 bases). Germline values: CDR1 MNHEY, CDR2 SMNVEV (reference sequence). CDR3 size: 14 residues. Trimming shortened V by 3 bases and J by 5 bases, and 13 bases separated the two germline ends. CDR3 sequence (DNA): TGTGCCAGCAGTTTCGTCAGAGGGGGTACTGAAGCTTTCTTT. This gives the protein CASSFVRGGTEAFF.

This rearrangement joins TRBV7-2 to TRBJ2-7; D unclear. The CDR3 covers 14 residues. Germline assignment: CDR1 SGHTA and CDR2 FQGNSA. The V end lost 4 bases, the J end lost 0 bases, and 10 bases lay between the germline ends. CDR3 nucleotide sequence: TGTGCCAGCAGCTCCGTGTCCAGCTCCTACGAGCAGTACTTC. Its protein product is CASSSVSSSYEQYF.

The CDR3 loop is CASSLSTGNQPQHF. The CDR3, as DNA: TGTGCCAGCAGTTTGTCTACAGGGAATCAGCCCCAGCATTTT. V usage is TRBV28 and J usage is TRBJ1-5, with D possibly matching TRBD1 (6 bases). Trimming pared 3 bases from V and 4 bases from J, leaving 10 bases between. This CDR3 is 14 amino acids long. Per the germline V gene, CDR1 is MDHEN and CDR2 is SYDVKM.